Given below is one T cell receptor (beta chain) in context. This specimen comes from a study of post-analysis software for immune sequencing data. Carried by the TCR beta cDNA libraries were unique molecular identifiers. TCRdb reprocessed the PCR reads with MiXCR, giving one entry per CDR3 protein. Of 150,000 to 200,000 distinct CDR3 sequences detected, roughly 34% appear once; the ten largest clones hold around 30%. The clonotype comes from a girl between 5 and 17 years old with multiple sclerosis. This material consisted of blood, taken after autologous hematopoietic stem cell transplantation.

The CDR3 nucleotides are TGTGCCAGCAGGCAGGGGAGTCTGGCAGGGGCCAACGTCCTGACTTTC. This encodes CASRQGSLAGANVLTF. The V call is TRBV27, the J call TRBJ2-6; D might be TRBD1 (6 bases). The germline V gene has CDR1 MNHEY and CDR2 SMNVEV (reference sequence). The V and J ends lost 6 bases and 4 bases respectively, with 16 bases between them. The CDR3 length is 16 residues.